This T cell receptor (beta chain) came from a study of cytotoxic CD8 clonotypes in ibrutinib-treated CLL. Study-level points and caveats: On treatment, the uncommon public clonotypes contracted or remained stable.

Target depth was 1 in 200,000 to 1 in 1 million T cells, about 10x per clonotype. Method: immunoSEQ multiplex PCR; TCRdb's copy keeps in-frame clones and lacks some. The repertoire holds around 150,000 clones, with more than 65% as singletons. CDR1 and CDR2 (germline): KGHSH, LQKENI. The CDR3 contains 17 residues. Trimming cost V 1 base and J 7 bases; bases outside gene matches: 6. Points on this clone: What it binds is not known.

This specimen consisted of PBMCs, obtained after 12 months of ibrutinib treatment. The source of this sequence is a human donor with chronic lymphocytic leukemia. The V and J genes are TRBV18 and TRBJ2-1, with TRBD2 identical over 14 bases. In DNA, the CDR3 is TGTGCCAGCTCACCACTAGGACTAGCGGGGGGTATGAATGAGCAGTTCTTC. Its translation is CASSPLGLAGGMNEQFF.